Reported below is one TCR beta chain. This clonotype showed up many times. No cognate antigen has been identified for it. Base-call qualities are not available, and no considerably larger clone is one nucleotide away. Amplification of TCR beta CDR3 regions was carried out from RNA transcripts. A first-round RT-PCR of the TCR CDR3 used the HTBI primer set with the Qiagen OneStep RT-PCR kit. Libraries were constructed in a second round of multiplex PCR, after which size selection and purification were carried out. Sequencing of the libraries was done on an Illumina HiSeq2000 using paired-end 100 bp reads. Under the source paper's analysis protocol: SOAPnuke was used to process the raw data, throwing out any read that contained adapters or uncalled bases, had a mean Phred below 15, or lacked an exact constant-primer or identifier match. COPE v1.2.5 was used to merge the high-quality paired reads, and each unique nucleotide sequence was defined as a clonotype. MiTCR v1.1 was used to align the clonotypes against IMGT TRBV, TRBD and TRBJ reference segments. Analysis was restricted to V-J combinations with a frequency above 0.0001, which covered roughly 99% of repertoires. The TCS score was defined as F50 (clonal expansion) divided by E x V (chaos), with BLOSUM62-based TCRdist calculated between CDR3 peptides within each V-J. Welch's t-statistics and random forest reduced roughly 540 V-J features to about 12, which were used in a naive Bayes classifier (R e1071). TCRdb passed the public sequencing reads through fastp at Q25 and MiXCR, retaining productive beta sequences. Under each unique CDR3 protein, matching rows form one entry showing the most common genes and DNA. What appears here as the V and J calls and clone size reflects TCRdb's work, not the paper's. Across this sample there are approximately 530,000 distinct CDR3 sequences, with approximately 15% seen only once. The ten largest make up 15% to 20% of the sample.

The data belong to a study of T cells in Graves' hyperthyroidism and ophthalmopathy (dated by TCRdb to the late 2010s). Concerning the study at large: Peripheral blood was sampled at the time of initial diagnosis, prior to any treatment. To identify TCR V-J signatures that set the groups apart, the researchers used a discovery cohort of approximately 98 patients, made up of fewer than 50 with Graves' ophthalmopathy and 57 with stable Graves' hyperthyroidism. Prospective prediction of ophthalmopathy was tested in an independent validation cohort consisting of 18 to 20 hyperthyroidism patients and 17 patients who later progressed to ophthalmopathy. The 90 to 100 discovery patients were randomly divided into training and test sets at a 7:3 ratio. In addition, the study compared T-cell repertoires in thyroid tissue and in blood from roughly 6 Graves' hyperthyroidism patients. Once sampling was done, hyperthyroidism patients were given methimazole at a starting dose of 30 mg daily, whereas ophthalmopathy patients were given high-dose intravenous methylprednisolone. According to the paper, TCR Vbeta CDR3 sequencing was carried out on some 140 peripheral blood samples, which came from fewer than 50 ophthalmopathy, approximately 78 hyperthyroidism and approximately 17 progressor patients.

Results and caveats for the whole study, not just this receptor: During validation, the model predicted progression to ophthalmopathy a median of roughly six months ahead of onset, with around 65% sensitivity and about 75% specificity. Sample size was not statistically predetermined, and blinding of investigators to group allocation was not performed. A 13 V-J signature model separated ophthalmopathy from stable hyperthyroidism, with 87.88% sensitivity and about 81% specificity in cross-validation and 80%/75% in testing. Blood samples also contained most of the expanded thyroid clonotypes (frequency above 0.001), which suggests that blood repertoires may reflect thyroid immune responses.

Deletion took 3 bases off V and 4 bases off J, with a span of 9 bases between the germline ends. The CDR3 runs 13 residues from the cysteine to the phenylalanine. Only the CDR3 portion is preserved as DNA: 39 bases, with reading frame beginning at the first base. From a lookup of the germline V gene, CDR1 and CDR2 are SGHAT and FQNNGV. A patient counted as having stable Graves' hyperthyroidism if no progression to ophthalmopathy occurred over 18 months of follow-up. Hyperthyroidism patients were aged 18 to 65 years and newly diagnosed, with disease duration of less than 2 months. The study excluded patients with uncontrolled infections, other autoimmune diseases, pregnancy or lactation. Diagnoses were based on clinical symptoms, serum thyroxine and TRAb, thyroid ultrasound and orbital computed tomography. PBMCs were isolated from about 9 ml of fresh peripheral blood by Ficoll-Paque density gradient centrifugation. Trizol reagent was used to extract total RNA, and RNA quality was then checked on an Agilent 2100 Bioanalyzer.

The sequence was collected from a woman aged 18-30 years with Graves' hyperthyroidism. The chain uses TRBV11-2 and TRBJ1-1; a tentative D match to TRBD1 spans 5 bases. Sequenced sample: blood. In nucleotide form, the sequence is TGTGCCAGCAGCTTGGAACAGGCCACTGAAGCTTTCTTT. The encoded protein is CASSLEQATEAFF. The full variable domain, completed from the reference TRBV11-2 and TRBJ1-1 proteins outside the CDR3, reads EAGVAQSPRYKIIEKRQSVAFWCNPISGHATLYWYQQILGQGPKLLIQFQNNGVVDDSQLPKDRFSAERLKGVDSTLKIQPAKLEDSAVYLCASSLEQATEAFFGQGTRLTVV.